The source of this T cell receptor beta chain is a study of blood T cell repertoires in COVID-19. This clone was observed a few times. Data came from immunoSEQ multiplex PCR; TCRdb stores just in-frame clones and leaves some out. The sample has some 170,000 clones, around 73% seen once. Everyone who took part was roughly 18 to 100 years old, and they came from about two dozen US areas. Recovered status in Cohort 3 required two negative PCRs, clearance, or symptom resolution. There are 16 residues in the CDR3. Germline V gene data show CDR1 as SGHTA and CDR2 as FQGTGA. V dropped 4 bases and J dropped 6 bases, with 18 bases sitting between them.

The rearrangement uses TRBV7-3 and TRBJ2-2, with D maybe TRBD2 (6 bases). Input material: PBMCs or T cells enriched from blood (not recorded which). The receptor was isolated from a woman between 50 and 59 years old who had recovered from COVID-19. This CDR3 reads CASSSSGTPVPGELFF. The CDR3 DNA sequence: TGTGCCAGCAGCTCCTCCGGGACTCCGGTGCCCGGGGAGCTGTTTTTT.